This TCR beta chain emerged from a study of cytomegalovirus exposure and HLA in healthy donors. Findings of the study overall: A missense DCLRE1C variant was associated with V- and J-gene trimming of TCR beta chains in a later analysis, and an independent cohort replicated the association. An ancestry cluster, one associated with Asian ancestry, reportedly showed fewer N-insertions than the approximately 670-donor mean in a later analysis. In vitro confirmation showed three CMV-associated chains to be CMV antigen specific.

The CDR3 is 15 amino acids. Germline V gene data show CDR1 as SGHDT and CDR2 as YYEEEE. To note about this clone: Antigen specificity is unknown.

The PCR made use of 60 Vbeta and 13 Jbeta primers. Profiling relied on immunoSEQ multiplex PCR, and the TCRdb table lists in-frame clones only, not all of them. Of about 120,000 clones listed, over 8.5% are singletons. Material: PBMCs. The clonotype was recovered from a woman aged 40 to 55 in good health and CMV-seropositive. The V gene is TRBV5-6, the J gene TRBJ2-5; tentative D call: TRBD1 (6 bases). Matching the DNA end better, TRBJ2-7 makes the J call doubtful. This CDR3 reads CASSDSGTLFYEQYF. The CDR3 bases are TGTGCCAGCAGCGATTCCGGGACACTTTTTTACGAGCAGTACTTC.